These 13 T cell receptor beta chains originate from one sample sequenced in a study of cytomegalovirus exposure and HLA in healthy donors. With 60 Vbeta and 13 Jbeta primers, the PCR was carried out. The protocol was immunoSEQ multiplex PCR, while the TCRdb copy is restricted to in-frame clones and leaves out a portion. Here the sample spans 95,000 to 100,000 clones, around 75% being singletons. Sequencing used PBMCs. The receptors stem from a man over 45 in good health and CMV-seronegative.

The DNA for the CDR3 is TGTGCCAGTGGGAATCTGCGGGGGCAGTTCTTC. This gives the protein CASGNLRGQFF. The genes are TRBV19 and TRBJ2-1, with D maybe TRBD2 (6 bases). There are 11 residues in the CDR3. V was pared by 8 bases and J by 12 bases, with 14 bases between. Germline CDR1 LNHDA, CDR2 SQIVND (reference sequence).

Here the CDR3 DNA reads TGTGCCAGCAGCTCCCAGGAGACCCAGTACTTC. This gives the protein CASSSQETQYF. The J gene is TRBJ2-5, the V gene TRBV7-6, with D hard to call. The CDR3 has 11 residues. Germline CDR1 reads SGHVS; CDR2 reads FNYEAQ. V was trimmed by 4 bases and J by 5 bases, leaving 5 bases between them.

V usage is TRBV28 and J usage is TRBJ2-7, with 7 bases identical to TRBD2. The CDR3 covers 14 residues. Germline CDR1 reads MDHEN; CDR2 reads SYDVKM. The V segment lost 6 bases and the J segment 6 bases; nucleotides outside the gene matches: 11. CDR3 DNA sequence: TGTGCCAGCAGGACGACTAGCCCCCATCGCGAGCAGTACTTC. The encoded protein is CASRTTSPHREQYF.

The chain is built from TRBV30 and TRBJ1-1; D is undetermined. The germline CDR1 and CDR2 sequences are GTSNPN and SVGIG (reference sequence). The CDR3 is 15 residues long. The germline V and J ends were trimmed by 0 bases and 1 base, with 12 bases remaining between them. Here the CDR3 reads CAWSVGTAWNTEAFF. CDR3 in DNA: TGTGCCTGGAGTGTTGGCACCGCTTGGAACACTGAAGCTTTCTTT.

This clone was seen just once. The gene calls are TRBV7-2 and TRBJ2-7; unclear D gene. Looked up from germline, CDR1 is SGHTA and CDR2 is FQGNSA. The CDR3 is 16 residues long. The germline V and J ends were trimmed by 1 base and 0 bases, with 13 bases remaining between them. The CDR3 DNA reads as TGTGCCAGCAGCTTAGGACCGTTGAGGAGCTCCTACGAGCAGTACTTC. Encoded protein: CASSLGPLRSSYEQYF.

CDR3 in DNA: TGCGCCAGCAGTACGGGGACAAATGAAAAACTGTTTTTT. This translates into CASSTGTNEKLFF. This sequence joins TRBV5-1 and TRBJ1-4; D possibly corresponds to TRBD1 (6 bases). Trimming cost V 5 bases and J 5 bases, with 10 bases left between them. Germline lookup yields CDR1 SGHRS and CDR2 YFSETQ. The CDR3 runs to 13 residues. Full variable domain (rest looked up from reference TRBV5-1 and TRBJ1-4): KAGVTQTPRYLIKTRGQQVTLSCSPISGHRSVSWYQQTPGQGLQFLFEYFSETQRNKGNFPGRFSGRQFSNSRSEMNVSTLELGDSALYLCASSTGTNEKLFFGSGTQLSVL.

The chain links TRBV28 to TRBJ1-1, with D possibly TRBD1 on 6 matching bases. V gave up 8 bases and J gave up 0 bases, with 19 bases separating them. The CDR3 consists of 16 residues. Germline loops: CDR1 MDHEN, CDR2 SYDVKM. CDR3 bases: TGTGCCAGCGACCCTACAGGGTATGGAATGAACACTGAAGCTTTCTTT. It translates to CASDPTGYGMNTEAFF.

CDR3 sequence reads: CASSTYHVSGRPDTQYF. CDR3 sequence (DNA): TGTGCCAGTAGTACCTACCACGTTAGCGGGAGGCCAGATACGCAGTATTTT. The chain uses TRBV19 and TRBJ2-3, with 10 bases that match TRBD2. J gave up 4 bases and V 4 bases, and 11 bases lay outside the gene matches. Germline loops: CDR1 LNHDA, CDR2 SQIVND (reference sequence). This CDR3 is built from 17 residues.

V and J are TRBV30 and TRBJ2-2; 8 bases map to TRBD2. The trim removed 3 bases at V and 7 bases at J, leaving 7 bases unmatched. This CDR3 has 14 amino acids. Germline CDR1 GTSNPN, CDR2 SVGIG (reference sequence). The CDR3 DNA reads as TGTGCCTGGAGGTCGACTAGCGCGGGCGGGGAGCTGTTTTTT. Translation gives CAWRSTSAGGELFF.

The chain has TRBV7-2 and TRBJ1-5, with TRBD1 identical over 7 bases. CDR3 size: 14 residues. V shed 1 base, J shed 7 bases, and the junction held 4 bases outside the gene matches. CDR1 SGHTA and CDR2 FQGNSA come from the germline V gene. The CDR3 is CASSLEGGRQPQHF. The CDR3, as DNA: TGTGCCAGCAGCTTAGAAGGGGGCCGCCAGCCCCAGCATTTT.

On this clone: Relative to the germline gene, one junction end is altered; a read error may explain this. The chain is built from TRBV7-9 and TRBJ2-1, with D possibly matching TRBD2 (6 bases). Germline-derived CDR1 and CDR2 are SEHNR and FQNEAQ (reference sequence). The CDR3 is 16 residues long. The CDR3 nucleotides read TGTTCCAGCAGCTTATTGGGGCGGGGAACCAACAATGAGCAGTTCTTC. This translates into CSSSLLGRGTNNEQFF.

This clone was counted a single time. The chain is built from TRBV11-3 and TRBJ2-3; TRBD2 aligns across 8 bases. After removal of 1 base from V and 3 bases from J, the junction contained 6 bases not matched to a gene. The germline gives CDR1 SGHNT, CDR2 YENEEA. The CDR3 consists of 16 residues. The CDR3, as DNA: TGTGCCAGCAGCTTAGGACGGGAGGGCATTACAGATACGCAGTATTTT. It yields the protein CASSLGREGITDTQYF.

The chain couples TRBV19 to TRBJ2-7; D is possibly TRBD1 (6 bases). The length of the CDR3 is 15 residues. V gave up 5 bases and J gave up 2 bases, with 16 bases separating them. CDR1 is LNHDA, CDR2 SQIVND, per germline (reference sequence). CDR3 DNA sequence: TGTGCCAGTAGTGTTCAAGGGGGTCTCACCTACGAGCAGTACTTC. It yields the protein CASSVQGGLTYEQYF.